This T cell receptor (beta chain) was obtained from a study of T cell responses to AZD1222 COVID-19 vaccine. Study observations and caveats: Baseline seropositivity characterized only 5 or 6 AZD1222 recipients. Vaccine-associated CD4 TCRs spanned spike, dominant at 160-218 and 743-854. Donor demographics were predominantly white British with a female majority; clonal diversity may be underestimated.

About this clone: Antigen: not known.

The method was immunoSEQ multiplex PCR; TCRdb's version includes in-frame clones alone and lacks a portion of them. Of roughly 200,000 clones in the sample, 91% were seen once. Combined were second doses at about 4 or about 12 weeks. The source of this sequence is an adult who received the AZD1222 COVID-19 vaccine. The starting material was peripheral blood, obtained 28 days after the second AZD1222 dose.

The CDR3, as DNA: TGTGCCAGCAGGGGACAGGTCGGGGGACGGATTCGATACCACGAGCAGTACTTC. As protein: CASRGQVGGRIRYHEQYF. The chain couples TRBV25-1 to TRBJ2-7; 8 bases fit TRBD1. The length of the CDR3 is 18 residues. From germline, CDR1 is MGHDK and CDR2 SYGVNS. V was clipped by 6 bases and J by 5 bases; unmatched bases: 21.